A selection of T cell receptor beta chains follows, all from one sample in a study of a mutant IDH1 vaccine in newly diagnosed glioma. Libraries were prepared by immunoSEQ multiplex PCR; TCRdb keeps only in-frame clonotypes and omits some of them. This repertoire shows roughly 40,000 clones, 75% to 85% found once; its top ten account for about 4.6%. Their cognate antigens are unknown. The specimen was PBMCs, collected from a glioma patient whose treatment included an IDH1 peptide vaccine. These receptors were obtained from a woman in her forties or fifties with glioma. Each CDR3 is given with its conserved first and last residue. The D gene is left open where the match is weak. Clone size, where shown, is once, few, many, or a class for clones that have expanded.

j_call: TRBJ1-2
clone_size: .
v_call: TRBV5-6
d_call: TRBD1
cdr3_aa: CASSGHRGRGNYGYTF
cdr3_nt: TGTGCCAGCAGCGGTCACAGGGGGCGCGGAAACTATGGCTACACCTTC

j_call: TRBJ2-2
clone_size: .
v_call: TRBV30
d_call: .
cdr3_aa: CAWRTPDTNTGELFF
cdr3_nt: TGTGCCTGGAGAACCCCTGACACGAACACCGGGGAGCTGTTTTTT

j_call: TRBJ2-7
clone_size: .
v_call: TRBV7-9
d_call: .
cdr3_aa: CASSLTGTEYEQYF
cdr3_nt: TGTGCCAGCAGCTTAACAGGGACGGAATACGAGCAGTACTTC

j_call: TRBJ2-1
clone_size: .
v_call: TRBV30
d_call: TRBD2
cdr3_aa: CAWSRLAGVGEQFF
cdr3_nt: TGTGCCTGGAGTAGGCTAGCGGGAGTGGGTGAGCAGTTCTTC

j_call: TRBJ2-5
clone_size: .
v_call: TRBV7-2
d_call: .
cdr3_aa: CASRRQETQYF
cdr3_nt: TGTGCCAGCAGGCGCCAAGAGACCCAGTACTTC

j_call: TRBJ2-7
clone_size: .
v_call: TRBV4-2
d_call: .
cdr3_aa: CASSPLGAERSYEQYF
cdr3_nt: TGTGCCAGCAGCCCCTTAGGAGCGGAACGCTCCTACGAGCAGTACTTC

j_call: TRBJ1-5
clone_size: .
v_call: TRBV9
d_call: .
cdr3_aa: CASSVEGRVGQPQHF
cdr3_nt: TGTGCCAGCAGCGTAGAAGGCCGAGTCGGTCAGCCCCAGCATTTT

j_call: TRBJ2-7
clone_size: .
v_call: TRBV7-2
d_call: .
cdr3_aa: CASSLGRFTYEQYF
cdr3_nt: TGTGCCAGCAGCTTAGGCCGGTTTACCTACGAGCAGTACTTC

j_call: TRBJ2-1
clone_size: .
v_call: TRBV5-1
d_call: TRBD1
cdr3_aa: CASSLKGQGSYNEQFF
cdr3_nt: TGCGCCAGCAGCTTAAAAGGACAGGGCTCCTACAATGAGCAGTTCTTC

j_call: TRBJ2-7
clone_size: .
v_call: TRBV13
d_call: .
cdr3_aa: CASSLRSGVYEQYF
cdr3_nt: TGTGCCAGCAGCTTGAGGTCAGGGGTGTACGAGCAGTACTTC

j_call: TRBJ1-2
clone_size: .
v_call: TRBV19
d_call: .
cdr3_aa: CASSIAGGAGLMSGYTF
cdr3_nt: TGTGCCAGTAGTATCGCGGGGGGCGCTGGGTTAATGAGTGGCTACACCTTC

j_call: TRBJ1-2
clone_size: few
v_call: TRBV11-2
d_call: .
cdr3_aa: CASSLEPSTYGYTF
cdr3_nt: TGTGCCAGCAGCTTAGAGCCATCGACTTATGGCTACACCTTC

j_call: TRBJ2-5
clone_size: .
v_call: TRBV20-1
d_call: .
cdr3_aa: CSAEGGETQYF
cdr3_nt: TGCAGTGCCGAGGGAGGAGAGACCCAGTACTTC

j_call: TRBJ2-5
clone_size: .
v_call: TRBV5-1
d_call: .
cdr3_aa: CASSLGEFDQETQYF
cdr3_nt: TGCGCCAGCAGCTTGGGAGAGTTCGACCAAGAGACCCAGTACTTC

j_call: TRBJ1-1
clone_size: .
v_call: TRBV6-1
d_call: .
cdr3_aa: CASSEYEGLKNTEAFF
cdr3_nt: TGTGCCAGCAGTGAATACGAGGGCTTAAAGAACACTGAAGCTTTCTTT

j_call: TRBJ2-3
clone_size: .
v_call: TRBV7-2
d_call: TRBD2
cdr3_aa: CASSPTGLAGADTQYF
cdr3_nt: TGTGCCAGCAGCCCCACGGGACTAGCGGGGGCAGATACGCAGTATTTT

j_call: TRBJ1-1
clone_size: .
v_call: TRBV5-8
d_call: .
cdr3_aa: CASSLEGSNTEAFF
cdr3_nt: TGTGCCAGCAGCTTGGAGGGTTCGAACACTGAAGCTTTCTTT

j_call: TRBJ2-7
clone_size: .
v_call: TRBV6-5
d_call: TRBD2
cdr3_aa: CATSGRGLSYEQYF
cdr3_nt: TGTGCCACCTCGGGGCGGGGGTTATCCTACGAGCAGTACTTC

j_call: TRBJ2-5
clone_size: .
v_call: TRBV6-6
d_call: .
cdr3_aa: CASSYPEGDQETQYF
cdr3_nt: TGTGCCAGCAGTTACCCGGAGGGGGACCAAGAGACCCAGTACTTC

j_call: TRBJ2-5
clone_size: once
v_call: TRBV5-1
d_call: TRBD1
cdr3_aa: CASSLGTGRPGETQYF
cdr3_nt: TGCGCCAGCAGCTTGGGGACAGGGAGGCCCGGGGAGACCCAGTACTTC

j_call: TRBJ2-3
clone_size: .
v_call: TRBV27
d_call: .
cdr3_aa: CASTQRASTDTQYF
cdr3_nt: TGTGCCAGCACCCAAAGGGCCAGCACAGATACGCAGTATTTT

j_call: TRBJ2-3
clone_size: .
v_call: TRBV7-2
d_call: .
cdr3_aa: CASSQRDTQYF
cdr3_nt: TGTGCCAGCAGCCAAAGAGATACGCAGTATTTT

j_call: TRBJ1-3
clone_size: .
v_call: TRBV7-7
d_call: TRBD1
cdr3_aa: CASSSGQGAGNTIYF
cdr3_nt: TGTGCTAGCAGCTCAGGACAGGGAGCTGGAAACACCATATATTTT

j_call: TRBJ2-7
clone_size: .
v_call: TRBV5-1
d_call: TRBD2
cdr3_aa: CASSKRGSSYEQYF
cdr3_nt: TGCGCCAGCAGTAAGCGGGGTTCCTCCTACGAGCAGTACTTC

j_call: TRBJ2-2
clone_size: .
v_call: TRBV18
d_call: TRBD2
cdr3_aa: CASSPEAGRNTGELFF
cdr3_nt: TGTGCCAGCTCACCTGAAGCGGGGCGGAACACCGGGGAGCTGTTTTTT

j_call: TRBJ2-7
clone_size: .
v_call: TRBV30
d_call: .
cdr3_aa: CASPSTGTYEQYF
cdr3_nt: TGTGCCTCCCCCAGCACAGGCACCTACGAGCAGTACTTC

j_call: TRBJ1-4
clone_size: .
v_call: TRBV5-1
d_call: .
cdr3_aa: CASSLEGRENEKLFF
cdr3_nt: TGCGCCAGCAGCTTGGAGGGCAGAGAGAATGAAAAACTGTTTTTT

j_call: TRBJ2-5
clone_size: .
v_call: TRBV6-1
d_call: .
cdr3_aa: CASNGPQETQYF
cdr3_nt: TGTGCCAGCAACGGGCCCCAAGAGACCCAGTACTTC

j_call: TRBJ1-3
clone_size: .
v_call: TRBV11-3
d_call: .
cdr3_aa: CASSLGIGNTIYF
cdr3_nt: TGTGCCAGCAGCTTAGGGATTGGAAACACCATATATTTT

j_call: TRBJ2-3
clone_size: .
v_call: TRBV4-3
d_call: TRBD2
cdr3_aa: CASSQDRSSGGADTQYF
cdr3_nt: TGCGCCAGCAGCCAAGATAGGTCTAGCGGGGGGGCAGATACGCAGTATTTT

j_call: TRBJ1-5
clone_size: once
v_call: TRBV6-5
d_call: .
cdr3_aa: CASSYSGVGQPQHF
cdr3_nt: TGTGCCAGCAGTTACTCGGGGGTCGGTCAGCCCCAGCATTTT

j_call: TRBJ2-5
clone_size: .
v_call: TRBV7-9
d_call: .
cdr3_aa: CASSTASRQETQYF
cdr3_nt: TGTGCCAGCAGCACGGCTAGCAGGCAAGAGACCCAGTACTTC

j_call: TRBJ1-2
clone_size: .
v_call: TRBV28
d_call: .
cdr3_aa: CASTSIINPKGYGYTF
cdr3_nt: TGTGCCAGCACCTCCATAATTAACCCCAAGGGGTATGGCTACACCTTC

j_call: TRBJ2-1
clone_size: .
v_call: TRBV18
d_call: TRBD2
cdr3_aa: CASSPIASGGAPVHEQFF
cdr3_nt: TGTGCCAGCTCACCGATCGCTAGCGGGGGGGCCCCCGTCCATGAGCAGTTCTTC

j_call: TRBJ2-7
clone_size: .
v_call: TRBV11-3
d_call: TRBD1
cdr3_aa: CASCRDRGEQYF
cdr3_nt: TGTGCCAGCTGCCGGGACAGGGGAGAGCAGTACTTC

j_call: TRBJ1-6
clone_size: once
v_call: TRBV5-6
d_call: .
cdr3_aa: CASSLAGALSPLHF
cdr3_nt: TGTGCCAGCAGCTTGGCAGGGGCGCTTTCACCCCTCCACTTT

j_call: TRBJ1-4
clone_size: .
v_call: TRBV29-1
d_call: TRBD1
cdr3_aa: CSVVARGVEKLFF
cdr3_nt: TGCAGCGTTGTTGCCAGGGGGGTTGAAAAACTGTTTTTT

j_call: TRBJ1-2
clone_size: .
v_call: TRBV5-1
d_call: .
cdr3_aa: CASSPGPGMGYTF
cdr3_nt: TGCGCCAGCAGCCCCGGGCCTGGGATGGGCTACACCTTC

j_call: TRBJ1-4
clone_size: .
v_call: TRBV5-1
d_call: .
cdr3_aa: CASSLSQGREKLFF
cdr3_nt: TGCGCCAGCAGCTTGTCCCAGGGTCGGGAAAAACTGTTTTTT

j_call: TRBJ2-7
clone_size: .
v_call: TRBV18
d_call: TRBD2
cdr3_aa: CASSLSSGGGSYEQYF
cdr3_nt: TGTGCCAGCTCACTCTCCTCGGGGGGGGGCTCCTACGAGCAGTACTTC

j_call: TRBJ1-5
clone_size: .
v_call: TRBV9
d_call: .
cdr3_aa: CASSVGGYSNQPQHF
cdr3_nt: TGTGCCAGCAGCGTAGGGGGGTATAGCAATCAGCCCCAGCATTTT

j_call: TRBJ2-1
clone_size: .
v_call: TRBV6-5
d_call: TRBD2
cdr3_aa: CASSTSGASYNEQFF
cdr3_nt: TGTGCCAGCAGTACTAGCGGCGCTTCCTACAATGAGCAGTTCTTC

j_call: TRBJ1-1
clone_size: .
v_call: TRBV9
d_call: .
cdr3_aa: CASSVGLEGPFTEAFF
cdr3_nt: TGTGCCAGCAGCGTAGGGTTAGAGGGACCCTTCACTGAAGCTTTCTTT

j_call: TRBJ2-7
clone_size: .
v_call: TRBV29-1
d_call: TRBD1
cdr3_aa: CSVEGLQGNYEQYF
cdr3_nt: TGCAGCGTTGAAGGTTTACAGGGGAACTACGAGCAGTACTTC

j_call: TRBJ1-2
clone_size: .
v_call: TRBV6-5
d_call: .
cdr3_aa: CASSYGVGGANGYTF
cdr3_nt: TGTGCCAGCAGTTACGGCGTGGGGGGCGCGAATGGCTACACCTTC

j_call: TRBJ2-7
clone_size: .
v_call: TRBV5-6
d_call: .
cdr3_aa: CASSSGTGLYEQYF
cdr3_nt: TGTGCCAGCAGCTCCGGCACAGGGCTTTACGAGCAGTACTTC

j_call: TRBJ1-1
clone_size: .
v_call: TRBV7-8
d_call: TRBD1
cdr3_aa: CASRAQGAAEAFF
cdr3_nt: TGTGCCAGCAGGGCACAGGGGGCGGCTGAAGCTTTCTTT

j_call: TRBJ1-5
clone_size: once
v_call: TRBV2
d_call: .
cdr3_aa: CASSGLDSGPHQPQHF
cdr3_nt: TGTGCCAGCAGCGGCCTGGACTCGGGCCCCCATCAGCCCCAGCATTTT

j_call: TRBJ1-1
clone_size: .
v_call: TRBV4-1
d_call: TRBD1
cdr3_aa: CASSQEQGARTEAFF
cdr3_nt: TGCGCCAGCAGCCAAGAACAGGGGGCGCGTACTGAAGCTTTCTTT

j_call: TRBJ1-5
clone_size: .
v_call: TRBV11-3
d_call: .
cdr3_aa: CASSEPPRAGAFYSNQPQHF
cdr3_nt: TGTGCCAGCAGTGAACCCCCACGGGCAGGGGCGTTCTATAGCAATCAGCCCCAGCATTTT

j_call: TRBJ2-1
clone_size: .
v_call: TRBV9
d_call: TRBD2
cdr3_aa: CASSVGDSGGAREQFF
cdr3_nt: TGTGCCAGCAGCGTAGGGGATAGCGGGGGGGCCAGGGAGCAGTTCTTC

j_call: TRBJ2-5
clone_size: .
v_call: TRBV9
d_call: .
cdr3_aa: CASSVGARQLQETQYF
cdr3_nt: TGTGCCAGCAGCGTAGGTGCTCGGCAGCTCCAAGAGACCCAGTACTTC

j_call: TRBJ2-7
clone_size: .
v_call: TRBV5-5
d_call: TRBD1
cdr3_aa: CASSLNRGQVHEQYF
cdr3_nt: TGTGCCAGCAGCTTGAACAGGGGGCAAGTCCACGAGCAGTACTTC

j_call: TRBJ2-5
clone_size: .
v_call: TRBV20-1
d_call: .
cdr3_aa: CSAREETQYF
cdr3_nt: TGCAGTGCTAGGGAAGAGACCCAGTACTTC

j_call: TRBJ1-5
clone_size: once
v_call: TRBV18
d_call: .
cdr3_aa: CASSPYSSSNQPQHF
cdr3_nt: TGTGCCAGCTCACCTTACAGCAGTAGCAATCAGCCCCAGCATTTT

j_call: TRBJ1-1
clone_size: few
v_call: TRBV6-5
d_call: .
cdr3_aa: CASRWAVGRNTEAFF
cdr3_nt: TGTGCCAGCAGGTGGGCGGTGGGCAGGAACACTGAAGCTTTCTTT

j_call: TRBJ2-1
clone_size: .
v_call: TRBV4-3
d_call: .
cdr3_aa: CASSSELVNEQFF
cdr3_nt: TGCGCCAGCAGTTCCGAGCTAGTCAATGAGCAGTTCTTC

j_call: TRBJ1-3
clone_size: .
v_call: TRBV6-1
d_call: .
cdr3_aa: CASRVKGKPGNTIYF
cdr3_nt: TGTGCCAGCCGGGTCAAAGGGAAGCCTGGAAACACCATATATTTT

j_call: TRBJ2-7
clone_size: .
v_call: TRBV29-1
d_call: TRBD1
cdr3_aa: CSGFGTGENEQYF
cdr3_nt: TGCAGCGGATTCGGGACAGGAGAAAACGAGCAGTACTTC